This T cell receptor beta chain was found in a study of T cell repertoires in cytomegalovirus infection. Study background: Well-studied HLA-B-restricted epitopes and recently identified HLA-C-restricted epitopes of CMV were both used in the study. Based on public TCR beta signatures, there were indications of CMV infection and of a matching HLA type. Broader study findings: HLA-C-restricted CMV-specific TCR beta clonotypes prevailed in the ex vivo response. Carriers of CMV plus the relevant HLA were identified by cumulative public TCR beta family frequency.

The CDR3 spans 14 residues. The V gene end was trimmed by 5 bases and the J gene end by 7 bases; junction bases not matched to a gene: 6. Using its own MiXCR run on the reads, TCRdb lists one record per CDR3 protein. The sample includes around 900,000 distinct CDR3 sequences, roughly 30% of them seen just once. This clonotype was seen repeatedly, ten times or more. What it binds is not known. Sequences were derived from cultured CD8+ T cells from PBMCs, sampled from culture after CMV antigen stimulation. The source is a human donor in good health (CMV status not recorded). Some clones in this sample may be carry-over from other donors' samples. The chain uses TRBV12-3 or TRBV12-4 and TRBJ1-5; 9 bases fit TRBD1. The CDR3 protein is CASSPWDRAQPQHF. The CDR3 nucleotides are TGTGCCAGCAGTCCGTGGGACAGGGCCCAGCCCCAGCATTTT.